Described below is a single TCR beta chain sequence and its context. The specificity of this receptor is unknown. The record has no base qualities; no much larger clone is one base away. The library was obtained by the immunoSEQ multiplex PCR assay. DNA from the CD4+ T cells that had been cultured and isolated underwent TCR beta CDR3 sequencing. The authors' pipeline ran thus. Non-productive TCR sequences were removed, reads were trimmed to the CDR3 region, and CDR3s of at least 7 amino acids were retained. The MANAFEST web app was used to identify antigen-specific clonotypes by comparing expansion in peptide wells with expansion in reference cultures. For clones to be considered positive, expansion at FDR<0.05 versus reference and all other wells, an odds ratio above 5, and a frequency above 0.1% in two replicate wells were required. Clonotypes significantly expanded in SARS-CoV-2 spike wells and in at least one common cold coronavirus spike condition were defined as cross-reactive. Levenshtein distance calculated with the stringdist R package was used to assess CDR3 similarity, and unrooted trees were constructed with ape in R 3.6.1. The table comes from immuneACCESS by way of TCRdb, which keeps in-frame sequences with V and J called. Part of the clones is missing from these tables; in studies checked, under half for an unresolved V gene and the rest for unknown reasons. That table is the source of V, J and clone size, and D and trimming were worked out from the DNA. This sample holds fewer than 70,000 clones; about 80% were observed only once. The ten top clones hold about 12% of the sample.

This sample stems from a study of vaccination effects on CD4 cells after COVID-19 (dated by TCRdb to between 2021 and 2024). Background on the whole study: Each participant got two doses of an mRNA SARS-CoV-2 vaccine, either BNT162b2 or mRNA-1273. The full study included over 8 COVID-19 convalescent patients and a few SARS-CoV-2-naive healthy vaccine recipients. The study compared SARS-CoV-2 spike-specific CD4+ TCR repertoires before and after mRNA vaccination in COVID-19 convalescent patients and infection-naive vaccine recipients. Cultures from other donors in the study were sequenced with the Oncomine TCR Beta short-read assay on an Illumina iSeq 100. Beyond this particular receptor, the publication reports: Marked clonal contraction was observed in both infection-induced and vaccine-induced clones at late post-vaccination timepoints, consistent with waning T cell responses. Limitations of the study were the small number of convalescent patients and the absence of early post-infection timepoints. Among healthy vaccine recipients, nearly all vaccine-induced clones were SARS-CoV-2 mono-reactive, and just 1 of 255 was cross-reactive with common cold coronaviruses.

Between the V and J ends, shortened by 1 base and 7 bases respectively, the junction contains 5 bases. Taken from cysteine to phenylalanine, the CDR3 has 13 residues. Of all the DNA, just the CDR3 is kept, 39 bases in frame from base 1. The CDR1 and CDR2 encoded by the germline V gene are SGHTA and FQGTGA. The ViraFEST assay stimulated PBMC with viral peptide pools and then used TCR sequencing to identify antigen-specific CD4+ T cell clonotypes by expansion. After around ten days of culture, CD4+ T cells were isolated with the EasySep CD4+ T cell isolation kit. The absence of prior SARS-CoV-2 infection in healthy vaccine recipients was confirmed by negative nucleocapsid antibodies before and after vaccination. Roughly 2 million PBMC per well were cultured in IMDM with 5% human AB serum, 9 to 10 IU/ml IL-2 and gentamicin, plus 10 ug/ml peptides. Half of the culture medium was replaced with fresh IL-2-containing medium on days 3 and 7. Unless otherwise noted, each peptide stimulation condition was cultured in triplicate wells. Using Ficoll-Paque Plus gradient centrifugation, PBMC were separated from whole blood and then either used fresh or cryopreserved at -140C. The overlapping peptide pools covered the spike proteins of SARS-CoV-2 as well as those of the common cold coronaviruses HCoV-NL63, HCoV-OC43 and HCoV-229E. The QIAamp micro DNA kit was used to extract genomic DNA from the cultured CD4+ T cells.

Recombination joined TRBV7-3 with TRBJ1-6, with the D gene call left open. Here the sequenced sample was CD4+ T cells from PBMCs cultured with SARS-CoV-2 spike peptides, taken before COVID-19 vaccination. The intended sense of this specimen's cell subset or site label: SARS-CoV-2 spike overlapping peptide pool stimulation. This receptor was taken from a human donor who received a COVID-19 vaccine. The CDR3 corresponds to CASSLIRNSPLHF. The DNA sequence is given as TGTGCCAGCAGCTTAATAAGGAATTCACCCCTCCACTTT.